This T cell receptor (beta chain) was profiled in a study of control samples from healthy donors and cancer patients. V lost 5 bases, J lost 4 bases, and 6 bases stayed unmatched. The CDR3 contains 14 residues. Germline V CDR1 and CDR2: WSHSY, SAAADI. Using immunoSEQ multiplex PCR, the repertoire was profiled, and TCRdb retains in-frame clones only, with some absent. Of some 150,000 clones listed, around 94% are singletons. This sequence joins TRBV10-2 and TRBJ1-1; 8 bases line up with TRBD1. This clonotype was obtained from a man in his forties in good health. The sequenced material came from blood. CDR3 in amino acids: CASSSDRGVTEAFF. CDR3 bases: TGCGCCAGCAGTAGTGACAGGGGCGTCACTGAAGCTTTCTTT.